One sample yielded the 3 T cell receptor beta chains listed below, sequenced in a study of blood T cell repertoires in COVID-19. Produced via immunoSEQ multiplex PCR; TCRdb's table is partial and in-frame only. This table holds about 200,000 clones, approximately 87% found once. The material sequenced was peripheral blood. The receptors derive from a woman in her sixties or seventies with acute or convalescent COVID-19.

The V and J genes are TRBV5-5 and TRBJ2-2; 9 bases match TRBD1. The V and J ends lost 5 bases and 4 bases, in that order; junction bases with no gene match: 18. The germline gives CDR1 SGHKS, CDR2 YYEKEE (reference sequence). The CDR3 length is 19 residues. CDR3 nucleotides: TGTGCCAGCAGGTATTTCGCGGGACAGGGAACGGTGAGCACCGGGGAGCTGTTTTTT. The encoded protein is CASRYFAGQGTVSTGELFF. The entire variable domain, with the rest obtained from reference TRBV5-5 and TRBJ2-2, is as follows: DAGVTQSPTHLIKTRGQQVTLRCSPISGHKSVSWYQQVLGQGPQFIFQYYEKEERGRGNFPDRFSARQFPNYSSELNVNALLLGDSALYLCASRYFAGQGTVSTGELFFGEGSRLTVL.

The gene calls are TRBV6-1 and TRBJ2-3, with D possibly TRBD2 on 6 matching bases. The CDR3 runs to 16 residues. The V gene's germline CDR1 is MNHNS and CDR2 SASEGT. The V end lost 1 base, the J end lost 2 bases, and 13 bases lay between the germline ends. This CDR3 reads CASSEELAVNTDTQYF. CDR3 nucleotide sequence: TGTGCCAGCAGTGAAGAACTAGCAGTTAACACAGATACGCAGTATTTT.

V is TRBV5-8 and J is TRBJ1-5; unclear D gene. Germline V gives CDR1 SGHTS, CDR2 YDEGEE. The V gene lost 2 bases and the J gene lost 8 bases, with 8 bases spanning the gap. CDR3 length: 12 residues. CDR3 amino acids: CASSFLGEPQHF. CDR3 nucleotide sequence: TGTGCCAGCAGCTTCTTGGGCGAGCCCCAGCATTTT. Looking up the rest from reference TRBV5-8 and TRBJ1-5 gives the full variable domain: EAGVTQSPTHLIKTRGQQATLRCSPISGHTSVYWYQQALGLGLQFLLWYDEGEERNRGNFPPRFSGRQFPNYSSELNVNALELEDSALYLCASSFLGEPQHFGDGTRLSIL.